Below, one T cell receptor beta chain is given with its context. This record comes from a study of T cell changes during pregnancy in multiple sclerosis. Germline V gene lookup returns CDR1 GTSNPN and CDR2 SVGIG (reference sequence). The CDR3 contains 14 residues. V gave up 5 bases and J gave up 9 bases, with 21 bases separating them. The method was immunoSEQ multiplex PCR; TCRdb's version includes in-frame clones alone and lacks a portion of them. The data show roughly 40,000 clones, more than 80% seen once. Specimen: peripheral blood, collected before pregnancy. The chain links TRBV30 to TRBJ2-3; D remains ambiguous. The source of this sequence is a female donor with multiple sclerosis, enrolled in a pregnancy study. The CDR3 nucleotides are TGTGCCTGGGGCTTCAATAGACTTCTCGGGACGCAGTATTTT. Residues: CAWGFNRLLGTQYF.